The 18 T cell receptor beta chains listed next were all sequenced from one sample in a study of post-analysis software for immune sequencing data. Unique molecular identifiers were carried by the TCR beta cDNA libraries. TCRdb independently ran MiXCR on the PCR reads; one entry per CDR3 protein. The data show about 430,000 distinct CDR3 sequences, 35% to 45% seen once. Their antigens remain unidentified. Study conclusions and caveats: The study found TRBV5-6, TRBV5-1 and TRBV20-1 among about five TRBV segments more frequent in patients than controls.

Sequencing was done on a sample of blood. These receptors all stem from a girl aged 2 to 9 with multiple sclerosis.

The gene calls are TRBV29-1 and TRBJ2-1, with 13 bases lining up with TRBD2. The CDR3 covers 16 residues. Trimming at V came to 6 bases and at J to 6 bases, leaving 11 bases not matched to a gene. CDR1 is SQVTM, CDR2 ANQGSEA, per germline. CDR3 sequence: CSVRSPGTSGVNEQFF. The CDR3 DNA sequence: TGCAGCGTCCGGAGCCCCGGGACTAGCGGGGTCAATGAGCAGTTCTTC.

This clonotype was seen once. This sequence joins TRBV5-6 and TRBJ1-1; 9 bases are shared with TRBD1. CDR3 length: 15 residues. The trim removed 0 bases at V and 7 bases at J, leaving 7 bases unmatched. The germline V gene has CDR1 SGHDT and CDR2 YYEEEE. This chain's CDR3 is CASSLEQTGGFEAFF. The CDR3 DNA sequence: TGTGCCAGCAGCTTGGAACAGACAGGGGGTTTTGAAGCTTTCTTT.

The J gene is TRBJ1-4, the V gene TRBV20-1, with a possible D match to TRBD1 (5 bases). V lost 4 bases, J lost 6 bases, and 9 bases lay in between. CDR1 is DFQATT and CDR2 is SNEGSKA in the germline V gene (reference sequence). The CDR3 has 12 amino acids. CDR3 DNA sequence: TGCAGTGCTACAACAGGCTATGAAAAACTGTTTTTT. Its protein product is CSATTGYEKLFF.

V is TRBV6-6 and J is TRBJ2-3; TRBD1 aligns across 12 bases. Trimming took 6 bases from V and 4 from J; bases not matched to a gene: 8. Germline V lookup: CDR1 MNHNY, CDR2 SVGAGI (reference sequence). CDR3 length equals 16 residues. The chain's CDR3 is CASSWGDRGLADTQYF. The DNA for the CDR3 is TGTGCCAGCAGCTGGGGGGACAGGGGGCTCGCAGATACGCAGTATTTT.

The J gene is TRBJ2-7, the V gene TRBV28; 8 bases are a match to TRBD1. From germline, CDR1 is MDHEN and CDR2 SYDVKM. The CDR3 is 17 amino acids. V was pared by 3 bases and J by 1 base, with 11 bases of the junction left unmatched. CDR3: CASSFPRAGGASYEQYF. CDR3 nucleotides: TGTGCCAGCAGTTTCCCCAGGGCAGGGGGCGCATCCTACGAGCAGTACTTC.

This clonotype was seen only a few times. This sequence joins TRBV6-5 and TRBJ2-5, with D perhaps matching TRBD1 (5 bases). This CDR3 spans 16 amino acids. Germline V CDR1 and CDR2: MNHEY, SVGAGI. Trimming left V 6 bases short and J 2 bases short, with 19 bases between. CDR3 nucleotides: TGTGCCAGCAGGTCCTACGATGGGGCGGTACAAGAGACCCAGTACTTC. As protein: CASRSYDGAVQETQYF.

The chain carries TRBV12-3 or TRBV12-4 and TRBJ2-3; D is unresolved. The CDR3 has 12 amino acids. With 6 bases removed from V and 3 bases from J, the gap between germline ends came to 7 bases. DNA of the CDR3: TGTGCCAGCAGGTCATTGACAGATACGCAGTATTTT. This encodes CASRSLTDTQYF.

This clonotype turned up a few times. The CDR3, as DNA: TGTGCCAGCAGGCCAACAGGGGAGGACGGCTACACCTTC. Translating gives CASRPTGEDGYTF. The chain uses TRBV12-3 or TRBV12-4 and TRBJ1-2, with TRBD1 identical over 7 bases. Losses at the gene ends were 6 bases for V and 8 bases for J; bases not matched to a gene: 9. This CDR3 has 13 residues.

This clonotype was recorded a few times. The V call is TRBV4-2, the J call TRBJ2-1; 9 nucleotides match TRBD2. The CDR3 totals 20 residues. Germline V gene data show CDR1 as LGHNA and CDR2 as YNFKEQ. V trimming: 4 bases; J trimming: 0 bases; junction bases outside the gene matches: 16. CDR3 sequence: CASSLRRGTSLSSSYNEQFF. CDR3 nucleotides: TGTGCCAGCAGCCTCCGACGAGGGACTAGCTTATCAAGCTCCTACAATGAGCAGTTCTTC.

The V and J genes are TRBV6-1 and TRBJ2-5; 11 bases align to TRBD1. The CDR3 loop spans 16 amino acids. The trim removed 7 bases at V and 4 bases at J, leaving 11 bases unmatched. Germline CDR1 reads MNHNS; CDR2 reads SASEGT. The CDR3 protein is CASNSGTGGRGETQYF. The DNA of the CDR3 is TGTGCCAGCAACTCCGGGACAGGGGGGAGGGGAGAGACCCAGTACTTC.

This chain uses TRBV28 with TRBJ1-4; D is perhaps TRBD1 (6 bases). The germline V and J ends were trimmed by 5 bases and 2 bases, with 12 bases remaining between them. CDR3 length: 15 amino acids. Germline V gene lookup returns CDR1 MDHEN and CDR2 SYDVKM. The CDR3 DNA reads TGTGCCAGCAGTCGAGGGGGGGTGACTAATGAAAAACTGTTTTTT. Translating it yields CASSRGGVTNEKLFF.

The chain carries TRBV29-1 and TRBJ1-1; the D gene is possibly TRBD1 (5 bases). The CDR3 has 13 amino acids. Trimming took off 3 bases at V and 0 bases at J, with 8 bases between the two ends. In germline, CDR1 is SQVTM, CDR2 ANQGSEA. The CDR3 region is CSVDEGMNTEAFF. DNA for the CDR3: TGCAGCGTTGACGAGGGGATGAACACTGAAGCTTTCTTT.

The V call is TRBV20-1, the J call TRBJ2-7; a weak D match, TRBD1 (5 bases). The germline CDR1 and CDR2 sequences are DFQATT and SNEGSKA (reference sequence). This CDR3 is 16 amino acids long. V lost 1 base and J lost 3, with 19 bases in between. DNA of the CDR3: TGCAGTGCTAGAGGAGTAGGGGAACTAAAGCACTACGAGCAGTACTTC. This sequence encodes CSARGVGELKHYEQYF.

This chain joins TRBV12-3 or TRBV12-4 and TRBJ2-1, with 8 bases identical to TRBD2. The CDR3 totals 14 residues. V gave up 8 bases and J gave up 4 bases; unmatched junction bases: 7. CDR3 DNA sequence: TGTGCCAGCGGGCTAGCGGGCGTTTACAATGAGCAGTTCTTC. Its translation: CASGLAGVYNEQFF.

The chain is built from TRBV4-1 and TRBJ1-5; 10 bases line up with TRBD1. The CDR3 has 16 residues. Trimming cost V 4 bases and J 9 bases; bases outside gene matches: 12. The germline CDR1 and CDR2 sequences are MGHRA and YSYEKL. CDR3 bases: TGCGCCAGCAGCCGCAATACCGGGACAGGGGAAGGGCCCCAGCATTTT. Protein product: CASSRNTGTGEGPQHF.

The chain has TRBV10-3 and TRBJ2-5; D remains unclear. The CDR3 consists of 14 residues. Germline V gene sequence: CDR1 ENHRY, CDR2 SYGVKD. V lost 5 bases and J 1 base, leaving 11 bases between the germline ends. CDR3 region: CAISLSTGQETQYF. In DNA form, the CDR3 reads TGTGCCATCAGTCTCTCTACTGGCCAAGAGACCCAGTACTTC.

The J gene is TRBJ2-3, the V gene TRBV5-1; TRBD1 might be the D (6 bases). Per germline, CDR1 SGHRS and CDR2 YFSETQ. This CDR3 is 15 amino acids long. Trimming pared 0 bases from V and 1 base from J, leaving 9 bases between. The DNA for the CDR3 is TGCGCCAGCAGCTTGGGCAGGGGCGGCACAGATACGCAGTATTTT. This translates into CASSLGRGGTDTQYF.

A few counts support this clonotype. The chain combines TRBV9 with TRBJ1-2; D gene ambiguous. In germline, CDR1 is SGDLS, CDR2 YYNGEE. The V end was cut by 0 bases, the J end by 8 bases, with 17 bases between. The CDR3 spans 15 residues. The CDR3 nucleotides read TGTGCCAGCAGCGTAGATGACTCAAGAAGAAAGGGCTACACCTTC. It yields the protein CASSVDDSRRKGYTF.